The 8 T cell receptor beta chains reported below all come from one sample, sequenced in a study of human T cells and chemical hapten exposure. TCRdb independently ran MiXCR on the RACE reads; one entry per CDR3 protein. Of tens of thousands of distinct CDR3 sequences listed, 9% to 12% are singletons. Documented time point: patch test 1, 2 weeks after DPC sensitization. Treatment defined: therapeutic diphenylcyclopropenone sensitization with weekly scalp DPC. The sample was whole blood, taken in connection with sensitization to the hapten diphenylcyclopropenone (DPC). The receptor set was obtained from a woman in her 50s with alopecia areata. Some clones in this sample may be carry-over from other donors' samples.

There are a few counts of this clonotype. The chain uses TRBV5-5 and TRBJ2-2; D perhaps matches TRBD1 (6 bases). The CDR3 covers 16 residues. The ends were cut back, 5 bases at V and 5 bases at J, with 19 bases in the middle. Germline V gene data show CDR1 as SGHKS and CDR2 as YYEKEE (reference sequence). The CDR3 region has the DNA TGTGCCAGCAGTTTTAAGAACAGGGAGAGGACCGGGGAGCTGTTTTTT. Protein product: CASSFKNRERTGELFF.

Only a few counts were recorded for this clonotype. The CDR3 DNA sequence: TGTGCCACTAGCGGGAGTGGAGTAGAGACCCAGTACTTC. Amino acid sequence: CATSGSGVETQYF. The rearrangement links TRBV7-9 to TRBJ2-5; the match to TRBD2 covers 10 bases. Germline V lookup: CDR1 SEHNR, CDR2 FQNEAQ (reference sequence). J lost 4 bases, V lost 10 bases, and 6 bases had no gene match. The CDR3 loop spans 13 amino acids.

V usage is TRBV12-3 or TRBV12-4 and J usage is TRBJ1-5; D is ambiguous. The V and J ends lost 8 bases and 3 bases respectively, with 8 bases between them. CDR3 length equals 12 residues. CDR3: CASRKDNQPQHF. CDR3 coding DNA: TGTGCCAGCCGTAAGGACAATCAGCCCCAGCATTTT.

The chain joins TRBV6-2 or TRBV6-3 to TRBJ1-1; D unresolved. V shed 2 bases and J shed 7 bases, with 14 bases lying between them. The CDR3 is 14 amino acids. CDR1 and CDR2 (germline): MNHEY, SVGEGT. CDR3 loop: CASSYAGVRNEAFF. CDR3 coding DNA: TGTGCCAGCAGTTACGCTGGGGTACGGAATGAAGCTTTCTTT.

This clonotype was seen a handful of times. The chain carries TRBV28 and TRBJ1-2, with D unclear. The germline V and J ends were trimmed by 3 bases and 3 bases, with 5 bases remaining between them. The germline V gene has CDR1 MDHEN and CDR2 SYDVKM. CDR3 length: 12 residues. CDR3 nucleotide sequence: TGTGCCAGCAGTTTCGCGGACTATGGCTACACCTTC. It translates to CASSFADYGYTF.

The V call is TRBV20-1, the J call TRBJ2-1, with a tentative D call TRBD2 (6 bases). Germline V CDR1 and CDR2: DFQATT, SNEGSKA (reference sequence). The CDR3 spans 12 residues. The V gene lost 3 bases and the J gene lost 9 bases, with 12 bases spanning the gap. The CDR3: CSASLGGGEQFF. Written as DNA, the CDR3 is TGCAGTGCTAGCCTCGGGGGAGGTGAGCAGTTCTTC.

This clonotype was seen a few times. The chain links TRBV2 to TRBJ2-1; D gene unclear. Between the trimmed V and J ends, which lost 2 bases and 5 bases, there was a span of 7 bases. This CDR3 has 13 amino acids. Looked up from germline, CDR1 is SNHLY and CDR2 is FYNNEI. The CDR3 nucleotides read TGTGCCAGCAGTGAACTGGTTCACAATGAGCAGTTCTTC. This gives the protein CASSELVHNEQFF.

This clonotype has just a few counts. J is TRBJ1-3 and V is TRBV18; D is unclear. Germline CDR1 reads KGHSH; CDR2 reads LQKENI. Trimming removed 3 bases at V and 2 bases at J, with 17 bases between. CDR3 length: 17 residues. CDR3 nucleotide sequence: TGTGCCAGCTCACCCAGCCTAAATTCAGGCGCTGGAAACACCATATATTTT. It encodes CASSPSLNSGAGNTIYF. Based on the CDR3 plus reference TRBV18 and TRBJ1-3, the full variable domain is NAGVMQNPRHLVRRRGQEARLRCSPMKGHSHVYWYRQLPEEGLKFMVYLQKENIIDESGMPKERFSAEFPKEGPSILRIQQVVRGDSAAYFCASSPSLNSGAGNTIYFGEGSWLTVV.